The clone carrying this TCR beta chain was detected ten times or more. Its antigen is undetermined. TCRdb processed the RT-PCR reads anew with MiXCR; each CDR3 protein has one entry. The table lists about 700,000 distinct CDR3 sequences, 14% of them singletons. This specimen belongs to a study of response to subunit inactivated influenza vaccine. The CDR3 runs 15 residues. The trim removed 4 bases at V and 5 bases at J, leaving 10 bases unmatched. Germline CDR1 and CDR2: SEHNR and FQNEAQ (reference sequence). Study-level findings and limits: Researchers suggested that each seasonal influenza vaccination recruits few new T cells.

The chain couples TRBV7-9 to TRBJ2-5; 7 bases map to TRBD1. This specimen was PBMCs from blood, taken about 14 days before vaccination. This receptor was taken from a man between 45 and 60 years old who received an inactivated influenza vaccine. In DNA form, the CDR3 reads TGTGCCAGCAGCTCCTTCGACAGGGTTGGGGAGACCCAGTACTTC. Translation: CASSSFDRVGETQYF.